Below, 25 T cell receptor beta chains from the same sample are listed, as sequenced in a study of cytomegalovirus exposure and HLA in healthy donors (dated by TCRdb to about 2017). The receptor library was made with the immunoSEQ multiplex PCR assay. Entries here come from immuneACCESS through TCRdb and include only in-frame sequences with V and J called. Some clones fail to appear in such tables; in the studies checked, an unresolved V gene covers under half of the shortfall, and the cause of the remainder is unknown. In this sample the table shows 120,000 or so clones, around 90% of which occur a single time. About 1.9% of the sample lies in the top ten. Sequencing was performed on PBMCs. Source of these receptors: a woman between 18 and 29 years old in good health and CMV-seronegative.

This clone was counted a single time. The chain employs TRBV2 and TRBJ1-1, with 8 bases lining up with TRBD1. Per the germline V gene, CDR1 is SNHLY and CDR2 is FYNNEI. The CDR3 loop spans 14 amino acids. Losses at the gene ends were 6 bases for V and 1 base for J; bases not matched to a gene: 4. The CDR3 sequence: CASRRDRTNTEAFF. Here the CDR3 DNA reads TGTGCCAGCAGAAGGGACAGGACGAACACTGAAGCTTTCTTT. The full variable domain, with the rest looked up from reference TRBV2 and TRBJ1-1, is EPEVTQTPSHQVTQMGQEVILRCVPISNHLYFYWYRQILGQKVEFLVSFYNNEISEKSEIFDDQFSVERPDGSNFTLKIRSTKLEDSAMYFCASRRDRTNTEAFFGQGTRLTVV.

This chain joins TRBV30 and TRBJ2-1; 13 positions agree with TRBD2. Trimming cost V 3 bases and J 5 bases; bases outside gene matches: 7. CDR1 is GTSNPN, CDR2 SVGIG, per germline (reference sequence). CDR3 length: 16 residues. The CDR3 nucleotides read TGTGCCTGGAGCGGGGGACTAGCGGGAAACGACAATGAGCAGTTCTTC. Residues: CAWSGGLAGNDNEQFF.

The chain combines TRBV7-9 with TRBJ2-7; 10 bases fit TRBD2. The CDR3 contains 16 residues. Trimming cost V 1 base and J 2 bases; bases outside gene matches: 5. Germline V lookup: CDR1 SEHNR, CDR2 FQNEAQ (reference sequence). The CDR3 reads CASSLVGSGGTYEQYF. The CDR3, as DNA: TGTGCCAGCAGCTTAGTAGGTAGCGGGGGGACCTACGAGCAGTACTTC.

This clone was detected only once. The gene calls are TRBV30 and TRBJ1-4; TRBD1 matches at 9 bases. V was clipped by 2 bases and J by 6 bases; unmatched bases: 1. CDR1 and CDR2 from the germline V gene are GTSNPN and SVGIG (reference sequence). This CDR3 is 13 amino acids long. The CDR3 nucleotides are TGTGCCTGGAGTAACAGGGGGCATGAAAAACTGTTTTTT. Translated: CAWSNRGHEKLFF.

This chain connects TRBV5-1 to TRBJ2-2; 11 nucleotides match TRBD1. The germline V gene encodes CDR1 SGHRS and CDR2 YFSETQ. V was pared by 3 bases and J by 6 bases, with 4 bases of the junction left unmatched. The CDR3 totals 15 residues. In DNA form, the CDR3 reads TGCGCCAGCAGCTGGGGACAGGGGGTATCCGGGGAGCTGTTTTTT. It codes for CASSWGQGVSGELFF.

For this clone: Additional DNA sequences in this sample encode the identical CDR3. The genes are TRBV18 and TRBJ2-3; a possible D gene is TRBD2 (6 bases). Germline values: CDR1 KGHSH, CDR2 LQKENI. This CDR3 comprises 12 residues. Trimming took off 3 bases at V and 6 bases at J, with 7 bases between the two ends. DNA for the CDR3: TGTGCCAGCTCACCCCGGGGGGATACGCAGTATTTT. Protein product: CASSPRGDTQYF.

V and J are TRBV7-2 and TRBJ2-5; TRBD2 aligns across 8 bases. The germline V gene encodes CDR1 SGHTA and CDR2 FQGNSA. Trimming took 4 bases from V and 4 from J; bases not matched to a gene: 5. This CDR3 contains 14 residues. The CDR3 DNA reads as TGTGCCAGCAGCTATGTAGCGGGATCAGAGACCCAGTACTTC. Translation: CASSYVAGSETQYF.

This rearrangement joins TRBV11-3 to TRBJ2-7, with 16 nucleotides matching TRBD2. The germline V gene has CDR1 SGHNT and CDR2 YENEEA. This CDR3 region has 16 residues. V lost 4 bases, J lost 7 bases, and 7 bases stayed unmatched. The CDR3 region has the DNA TGTGCCAGCAGCTCTGGGACTAGCGGGAGGGCGGGGGAGCAGTACTTC. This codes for CASSSGTSGRAGEQYF.

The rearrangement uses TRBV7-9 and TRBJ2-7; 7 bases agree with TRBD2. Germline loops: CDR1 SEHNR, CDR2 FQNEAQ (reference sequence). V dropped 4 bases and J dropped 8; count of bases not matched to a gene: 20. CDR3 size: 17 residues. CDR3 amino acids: CASSYQTTGLTIGKQYF. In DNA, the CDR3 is TGTGCCAGCAGCTACCAAACAACGGGACTAACAATTGGTAAGCAGTACTTC. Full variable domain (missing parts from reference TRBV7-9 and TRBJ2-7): DTGVSQNPRHKITKRGQNVTFRCDPISEHNRLYWYRQTLGQGPEFLTYFQNEAQLEKSRLLSDRFSAERPKGSFSTLEIQRTEQGDSAMYLCASSYQTTGLTIGKQYFGPGTRLTVT.

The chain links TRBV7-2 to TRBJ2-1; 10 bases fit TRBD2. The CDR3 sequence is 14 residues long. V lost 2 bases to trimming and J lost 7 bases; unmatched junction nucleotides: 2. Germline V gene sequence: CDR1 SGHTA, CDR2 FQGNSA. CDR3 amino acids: CASSLLAGVNEQFF. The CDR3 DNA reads TGTGCCAGCAGCTTACTAGCGGGGGTGAATGAGCAGTTCTTC. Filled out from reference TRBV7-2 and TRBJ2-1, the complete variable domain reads GAGVSQSPSNKVTEKGKDVELRCDPISGHTALYWYRQSLGQGLEFLIYFQGNSAPDKSGLPSDRFSAERTGGSVSTLTIQRTQQEDSAVYLCASSLLAGVNEQFFGPGTRLTVL.

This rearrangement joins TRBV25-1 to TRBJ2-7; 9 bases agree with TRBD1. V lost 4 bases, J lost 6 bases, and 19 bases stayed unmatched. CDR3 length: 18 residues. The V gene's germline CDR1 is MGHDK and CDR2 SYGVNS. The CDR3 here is CASSVAPTVRDRVTEQYF. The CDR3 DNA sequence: TGTGCCAGCAGTGTGGCTCCCACCGTACGGGACAGGGTTACCGAGCAGTACTTC.

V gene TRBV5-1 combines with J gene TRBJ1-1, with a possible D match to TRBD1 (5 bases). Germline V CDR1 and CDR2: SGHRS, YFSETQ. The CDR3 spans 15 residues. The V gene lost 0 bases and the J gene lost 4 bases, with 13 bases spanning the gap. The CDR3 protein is CASSLELRGTTEAFF. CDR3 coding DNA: TGCGCCAGCAGCTTGGAATTAAGGGGTACCACTGAAGCTTTCTTT. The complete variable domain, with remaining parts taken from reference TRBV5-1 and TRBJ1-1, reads KAGVTQTPRYLIKTRGQQVTLSCSPISGHRSVSWYQQTPGQGLQFLFEYFSETQRNKGNFPGRFSGRQFSNSRSEMNVSTLELGDSALYLCASSLELRGTTEAFFGQGTRLTVV.

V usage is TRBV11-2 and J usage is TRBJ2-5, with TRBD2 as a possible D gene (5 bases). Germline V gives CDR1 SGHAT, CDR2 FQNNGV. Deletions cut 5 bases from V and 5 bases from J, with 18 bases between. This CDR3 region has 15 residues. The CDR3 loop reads CASSLPFGNEETQYF. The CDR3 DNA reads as TGTGCCAGCAGCCTACCCTTCGGGAACGAGGAGACCCAGTACTTC.

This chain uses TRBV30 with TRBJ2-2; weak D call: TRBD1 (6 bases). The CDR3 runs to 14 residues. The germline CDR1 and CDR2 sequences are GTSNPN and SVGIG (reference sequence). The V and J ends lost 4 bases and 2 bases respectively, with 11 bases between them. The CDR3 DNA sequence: TGTGCCTGGAACAGGGAACTCAACACCGGGGAGCTGTTTTTT. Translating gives CAWNRELNTGELFF. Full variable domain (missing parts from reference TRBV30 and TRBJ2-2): SQTIHQWPATLVQPVGSPLSLECTVEGTSNPNLYWYRQAAGRGLQLLFYSVGIGQISSEVPQNLSASRPQDRQFILSSKKLLLSDSGFYLCAWNRELNTGELFFGEGSRLTVL.

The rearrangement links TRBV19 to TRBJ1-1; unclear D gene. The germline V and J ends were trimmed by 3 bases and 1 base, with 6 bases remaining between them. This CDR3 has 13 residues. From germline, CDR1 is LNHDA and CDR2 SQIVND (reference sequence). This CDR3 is CASSISGNTEAFF. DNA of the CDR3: TGTGCCAGTAGTATTTCAGGGAACACTGAAGCTTTCTTT.

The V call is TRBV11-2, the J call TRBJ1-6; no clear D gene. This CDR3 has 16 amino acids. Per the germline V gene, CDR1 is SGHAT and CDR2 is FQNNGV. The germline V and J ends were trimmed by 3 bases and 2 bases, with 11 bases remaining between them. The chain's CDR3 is CASSLAATTYNSPLHF. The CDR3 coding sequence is TGTGCCAGCAGCTTGGCGGCGACCACCTATAATTCACCCCTCCACTTT.

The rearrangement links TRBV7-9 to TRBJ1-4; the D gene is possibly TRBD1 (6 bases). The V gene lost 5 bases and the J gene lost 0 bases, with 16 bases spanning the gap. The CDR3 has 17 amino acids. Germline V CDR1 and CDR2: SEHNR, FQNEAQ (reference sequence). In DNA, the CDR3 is TGTGCCAGCAGCCTCCAGGGGAGAGGGTCAACTAATGAAAAACTGTTTTTT. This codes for CASSLQGRGSTNEKLFF. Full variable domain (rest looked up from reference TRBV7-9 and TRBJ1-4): DTGVSQNPRHKITKRGQNVTFRCDPISEHNRLYWYRQTLGQGPEFLTYFQNEAQLEKSRLLSDRFSAERPKGSFSTLEIQRTEQGDSAMYLCASSLQGRGSTNEKLFFGSGTQLSVL.

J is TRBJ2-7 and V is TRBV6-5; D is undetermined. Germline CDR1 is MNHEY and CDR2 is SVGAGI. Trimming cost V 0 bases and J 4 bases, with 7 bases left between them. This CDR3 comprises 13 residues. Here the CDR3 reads CASSYSSYYEQYF. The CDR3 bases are TGTGCCAGCAGTTACTCGTCGTATTACGAGCAGTACTTC.

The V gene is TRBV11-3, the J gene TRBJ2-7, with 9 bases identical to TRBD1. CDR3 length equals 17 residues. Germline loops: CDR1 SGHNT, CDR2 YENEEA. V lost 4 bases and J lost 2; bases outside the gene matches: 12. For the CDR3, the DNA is TGTGCCAGCAGCTCCCAAAGCCGGGACAGGGTAACCTACGAGCAGTACTTC. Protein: CASSSQSRDRVTYEQYF.

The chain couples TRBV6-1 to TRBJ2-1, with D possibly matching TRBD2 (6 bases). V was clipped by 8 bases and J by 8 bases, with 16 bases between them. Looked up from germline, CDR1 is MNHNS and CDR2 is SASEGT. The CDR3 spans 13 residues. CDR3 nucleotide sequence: TGTGCCAGCCCACGGGACTGGGGGGATGAGCAGTTCTTC. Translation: CASPRDWGDEQFF.

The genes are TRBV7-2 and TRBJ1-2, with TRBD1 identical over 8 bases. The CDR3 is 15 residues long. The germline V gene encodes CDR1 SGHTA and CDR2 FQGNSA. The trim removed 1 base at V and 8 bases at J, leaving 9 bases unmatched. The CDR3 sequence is CASSLGGQAQGGYTF. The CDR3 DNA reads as TGTGCCAGCAGCTTAGGGGGACAGGCCCAGGGAGGCTACACCTTC.

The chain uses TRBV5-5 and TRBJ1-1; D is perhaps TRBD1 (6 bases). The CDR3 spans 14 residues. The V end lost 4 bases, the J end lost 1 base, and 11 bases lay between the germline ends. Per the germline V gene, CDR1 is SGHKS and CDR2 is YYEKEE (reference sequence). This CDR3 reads CASSPMTGNTEAFF. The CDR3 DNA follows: TGTGCCAGCAGCCCGATGACAGGGAACACTGAAGCTTTCTTT.

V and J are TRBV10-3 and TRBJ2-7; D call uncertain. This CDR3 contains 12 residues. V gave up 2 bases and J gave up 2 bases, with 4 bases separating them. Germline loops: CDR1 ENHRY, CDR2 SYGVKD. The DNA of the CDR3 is TGTGCCATCAGTGAGGAGGCCTACGAGCAGTACTTC. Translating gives CAISEEAYEQYF.

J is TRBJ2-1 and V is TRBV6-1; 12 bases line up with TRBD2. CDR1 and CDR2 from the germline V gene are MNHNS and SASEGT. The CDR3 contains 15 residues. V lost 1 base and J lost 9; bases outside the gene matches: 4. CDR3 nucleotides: TGTGCCAGCAGTGAAGAGCCTAGCGGGAGGGTTGAGCAGTTCTTC. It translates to CASSEEPSGRVEQFF.

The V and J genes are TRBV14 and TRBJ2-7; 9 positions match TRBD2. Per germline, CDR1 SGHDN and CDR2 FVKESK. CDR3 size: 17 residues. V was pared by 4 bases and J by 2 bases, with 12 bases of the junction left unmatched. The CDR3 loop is CASSPGSLAGSTYEQYF. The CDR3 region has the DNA TGTGCCAGCAGCCCGGGTTCTCTAGCGGGGTCCACCTACGAGCAGTACTTC.